Listed here are 25 T cell receptor beta chains from one sample, sequenced in a study of shared clonotypes between healthy human individuals. Assay: immunoSEQ multiplex PCR; the TCRdb copy retains only in-frame clones and omits some. The data contain about 2.1 million clones, roughly 93% of them singletons. Naive CD8 populations comprised CD45RO-negative cells positively selected for CCR7, excluding terminally differentiated effector memory CD45RA+ cells. Sequencing was carried out using naive CD8+ T cells from PBMCs. These receptors were taken from a man between 18 and 35 years old in good health. Some clones in this sample may be carry-over from other donors' samples.

About this clone itself: Other DNA sequences in this sample translate to the same CDR3. V usage is TRBV19 and J usage is TRBJ1-5, with D uncertain. The CDR3 runs to 13 residues. Trimming cost V 3 bases and J 2 bases, with 5 bases left between them. Per germline, CDR1 LNHDA and CDR2 SQIVND (reference sequence). The chain's CDR3 is CASSISGNQPQHF. The CDR3 DNA reads as TGTGCCAGTAGTATTTCCGGCAATCAGCCCCAGCATTTT.

The genes are TRBV4-3 and TRBJ2-2; no firm D call. Between the trimmed V and J ends, which lost 1 base and 3 bases, there was a span of 6 bases. Germline V gene data show CDR1 as LGHNA and CDR2 as YSLEER. The CDR3 extends over 14 amino acids. The CDR3 region is CASSQGDDTGELFF. CDR3 DNA sequence: TGCGCCAGCAGCCAAGGAGACGACACCGGGGAGCTGTTTTTT.

The V gene is TRBV5-1, the J gene TRBJ2-2; D is unresolved. Germline CDR1 SGHRS, CDR2 YFSETQ. V was cut by 3 bases and J by 5 bases, with 5 bases left in between. The CDR3 is 12 residues long. This CDR3 reads CASSSLTGELFF. DNA of the CDR3: TGCGCCAGCAGCTCATTAACCGGGGAGCTGTTTTTT. The complete variable domain, with remaining parts taken from reference TRBV5-1 and TRBJ2-2, reads KAGVTQTPRYLIKTRGQQVTLSCSPISGHRSVSWYQQTPGQGLQFLFEYFSETQRNKGNFPGRFSGRQFSNSRSEMNVSTLELGDSALYLCASSSLTGELFFGEGSRLTVL.

The chain is built from TRBV30 and TRBJ2-3; 10 nucleotides match TRBD2. V trimming: 1 base; J trimming: 2 bases; junction bases outside the gene matches: 12. The CDR3 has 18 amino acids. Germline values: CDR1 GTSNPN, CDR2 SVGIG (reference sequence). Here the CDR3 DNA reads TGTGCCTGGAGTGCCACGCCCAGCGGGGGGGGTTACACAGATACGCAGTATTTT. This sequence encodes CAWSATPSGGGYTDTQYF.

The gene calls are TRBV30 and TRBJ2-1; TRBD2 matches 14 bases. The CDR3 is made up of 16 amino acids. In germline, CDR1 is GTSNPN, CDR2 SVGIG (reference sequence). The CDR3 DNA is TGTGCATACGCTGACCCGGGACTAGCGGGAGTGGTTGAGCAGTTCTTC. It encodes CAYADPGLAGVVEQFF.

The J gene is TRBJ1-1, the V gene TRBV2; D may be TRBD1 (6 bases). Trimming took off 10 bases at V and 3 bases at J, with 15 bases between the two ends. Germline lookup yields CDR1 SNHLY and CDR2 FYNNEI. CDR3 length: 13 residues. The CDR3 is CATRPRGDTEAFF. The CDR3 DNA sequence: TGTGCCACAAGGCCAAGGGGGGACACTGAAGCTTTCTTT.

The chain has TRBV28 and TRBJ2-1; D is uncertain. The CDR3 has 13 residues. Between the trimmed V and J ends, which lost 7 bases and 4 bases, there was a span of 11 bases. Germline V gene data show CDR1 as MDHEN and CDR2 as SYDVKM. Here the CDR3 reads CASTLDLYNEQFF. The CDR3 region has the DNA TGTGCCAGCACCCTGGACCTATACAATGAGCAGTTCTTC.

The chain uses TRBV9 and TRBJ2-3; a weak D match, TRBD2 (6 bases). Trimming took off 4 bases at V and 3 bases at J, with 15 bases between the two ends. This CDR3 has 15 residues. The V gene's germline CDR1 is SGDLS and CDR2 YYNGEE. Here the CDR3 DNA reads TGTGCCAGCAGCCCCCCTGACGGGAGTACAGATACGCAGTATTTT. It yields the protein CASSPPDGSTDTQYF.

Comments on this clone: Other DNA sequences in this specimen translate into the identical CDR3. The V call is TRBV4-3, the J call TRBJ2-7, with 14 bases lining up with TRBD2. The germline gives CDR1 LGHNA, CDR2 YSLEER. With 4 bases clipped from V and 6 bases from J, the junction kept 2 bases outside the gene matches. This CDR3 is built from 14 residues. CDR3 protein: CASSPGLAGAEQYF. The CDR3 DNA sequence: TGCGCCAGCAGCCCGGGACTAGCGGGAGCCGAGCAGTACTTC.

The rearrangement uses TRBV9 and TRBJ1-1; perhaps TRBD1 as D (5 bases). CDR3 length equals 13 residues. Germline values: CDR1 SGDLS, CDR2 YYNGEE. V was trimmed by 0 bases and J by 6 bases, leaving 9 bases between them. CDR3 DNA sequence: TGTGCCAGCAGCGTAGTCAGGGACCCTGAAGCTTTCTTT. Amino acids: CASSVVRDPEAFF. The full variable domain, completed using reference TRBV9 and TRBJ1-1, is DSGVTQTPKHLITATGQRVTLRCSPRSGDLSVYWYQQSLDQGLQFLIQYYNGEERAKGNILERFSAQQFPDLHSELNLSSLELGDSALYFCASSVVRDPEAFFGQGTRLTVV.

The chain combines TRBV5-1 with TRBJ2-2; D might be TRBD2 (7 bases). Germline-derived CDR1 and CDR2 are SGHRS and YFSETQ. The CDR3 totals 14 residues. Trimming removed 4 bases from V and 3 bases from J, with 10 bases in between. CDR3 DNA sequence: TGCGCCAGCAGCAGCGGGACATACACCGGGGAGCTGTTTTTT. Protein sequence: CASSSGTYTGELFF.

This rearrangement joins TRBV27 to TRBJ2-7; TRBD1 aligns across 9 bases. This CDR3 region has 13 residues. Germline V gene lookup returns CDR1 MNHEY and CDR2 SMNVEV (reference sequence). With 7 bases clipped from V and 2 bases from J, the junction kept 3 bases outside the gene matches. CDR3: CASKGTGPYEQYF. The CDR3 DNA reads as TGTGCCAGCAAGGGGACAGGGCCCTACGAGCAGTACTTC.

The sample holds a few counts of this clone. The chain couples TRBV9 to TRBJ1-4, with TRBD1 matching over 7 bases. The length of the CDR3 is 15 residues. The germline CDR1 and CDR2 sequences are SGDLS and YYNGEE. With V trimmed by 3 bases and J by 5 bases, 7 bases remained unmatched. The CDR3 coding sequence is TGTGCCAGCAGCGAACAGGGGAAAGGCAATGAAAAACTGTTTTTT. Protein product: CASSEQGKGNEKLFF.

The V call is TRBV6-5, the J call TRBJ2-5; D gene uncertain. Trimming cost V 5 bases and J 5 bases, with 12 bases left between them. The length of the CDR3 is 13 residues. Germline values: CDR1 MNHEY, CDR2 SVGAGI. CDR3: CASSDTDSETQYF. CDR3 DNA sequence: TGTGCCAGCAGTGACACCGATTCTGAGACCCAGTACTTC.

The V gene is TRBV19, the J gene TRBJ2-3; TRBD2 matches 12 bases. Germline trimming cut 5 bases from V and 2 bases from J; bases unmatched to any gene: 5. The CDR3 spans 16 residues. Germline V gene sequence: CDR1 LNHDA, CDR2 SQIVND (reference sequence). CDR3 residues: CASSPRLAGDTDTQYF. The CDR3 DNA reads TGTGCCAGTAGTCCGAGACTAGCGGGGGACACAGATACGCAGTATTTT.

This chain connects TRBV19 to TRBJ2-7; perhaps TRBD1 as D (6 bases). This CDR3 comprises 13 residues. V was trimmed by 4 bases and J by 9 bases, leaving 16 bases between them. Germline V CDR1 and CDR2: LNHDA, SQIVND (reference sequence). The CDR3: CASSSRDKERQYF. The DNA of the CDR3 is TGTGCCAGTAGTAGCCGGGACAAAGAAAGGCAGTACTTC.

The gene calls are TRBV6-1 and TRBJ2-7; 9 bases map to TRBD2. Germline CDR1 and CDR2: MNHNS and SASEGT. This CDR3 has 15 residues. V trimming: 6 bases; J trimming: 0 bases; junction bases outside the gene matches: 6. The DNA for the CDR3 is TGTGCCAGCAGGGCCGGACTAGCGACCTCCTACGAGCAGTACTTC. It yields the protein CASRAGLATSYEQYF.

This sequence joins TRBV27 and TRBJ2-2; D unclear. The CDR3 consists of 12 residues. V was shortened by 7 bases and J by 5 bases, with 8 bases between the two germline ends. Germline V gives CDR1 MNHEY, CDR2 SMNVEV (reference sequence). This CDR3 is CASKKGTGELFF. CDR3 nucleotide sequence: TGTGCCAGCAAAAAGGGTACCGGGGAGCTGTTTTTT.

The CDR3 region has the DNA TGCGCCAGCAGCTTGGGGCCCAGGGTAGCGGGAGGGCCGTACGAGCAGTACTTC. It is translated as CASSLGPRVAGGPYEQYF. The genes are TRBV5-1 and TRBJ2-7; 11 bases fit TRBD2. After removal of 0 bases from V and 4 bases from J, the junction contained 12 bases not matched to a gene. This CDR3 spans 18 amino acids. From germline, CDR1 is SGHRS and CDR2 YFSETQ. The variable domain in full, with the rest retrieved from reference TRBV5-1 and TRBJ2-7, is KAGVTQTPRYLIKTRGQQVTLSCSPISGHRSVSWYQQTPGQGLQFLFEYFSETQRNKGNFPGRFSGRQFSNSRSEMNVSTLELGDSALYLCASSLGPRVAGGPYEQYFGPGTRLTVT.

The V call is TRBV5-1, the J call TRBJ2-2; D possibly corresponds to TRBD1 (5 bases). The germline V gene has CDR1 SGHRS and CDR2 YFSETQ. This CDR3 region has 16 residues. V dropped 4 bases and J dropped 7 bases, with 20 bases sitting between them. CDR3 region: CASSVKNRLEGGELFF. The CDR3 DNA is TGCGCCAGCAGCGTAAAGAACAGGTTAGAAGGCGGGGAGCTGTTTTTT.

This chain uses TRBV19 with TRBJ1-2; a possible D gene is TRBD1 (5 bases). Germline CDR1 and CDR2: LNHDA and SQIVND (reference sequence). This CDR3 is 16 amino acids long. V lost 3 bases and J lost 5, with 19 bases in between. CDR3 in DNA: TGTGCCAGTAGTATTACGACCGCCCCAGGGTGGTATGGCTACACCTTC. It is translated as CASSITTAPGWYGYTF.

This clone was seen a few times. Other nucleotide sequences from this sample produce the same CDR3. The genes are TRBV10-3 and TRBJ1-1; D is undetermined. Germline V lookup: CDR1 ENHRY, CDR2 SYGVKD. With 2 bases removed from V and 1 base from J, the gap between germline ends came to 8 bases. The CDR3 is made up of 14 amino acids. CDR3 coding DNA: TGTGCCATCAGTGAGGGAGTTGGGAACACTGAAGCTTTCTTT. Translating gives CAISEGVGNTEAFF.

This chain connects TRBV7-9 to TRBJ1-4; 8 nucleotides agree with TRBD1. This CDR3 has 16 amino acids. Trimming cost V 4 bases and J 0 bases; bases outside gene matches: 4. Germline lookup yields CDR1 SEHNR and CDR2 FQNEAQ (reference sequence). CDR3 sequence (DNA): TGTGCCAGCAGCTCCTGGGACAGGTCAACTAATGAAAAACTGTTTTTT. This codes for CASSSWDRSTNEKLFF.

This clone was seen a single time. J is TRBJ2-5 and V is TRBV7-2; D uncertain. V dropped 4 bases and J dropped 2 bases, with 17 bases sitting between them. Looked up from germline, CDR1 is SGHTA and CDR2 is FQGNSA. This CDR3 spans 16 amino acids. DNA for the CDR3: TGTGCCAGCAGCTGGGGAACTCTTAGAAATCAAGAGACCCAGTACTTC. Translating gives CASSWGTLRNQETQYF.

The rearrangement uses TRBV18 and TRBJ1-4; D possibly corresponds to TRBD1 (6 bases). Per germline, CDR1 KGHSH and CDR2 LQKENI. V lost 1 base and J 7 bases, leaving 13 bases between the germline ends. The CDR3 is made up of 15 amino acids. CDR3 nucleotides: TGTGCCAGCTCACCACTGCGGGGGGCTAGTGAAAAACTGTTTTTT. It specifies CASSPLRGASEKLFF.